The present TCR beta chain was sequenced within a study of somatic mutations in cytotoxic T cells in rheumatoid arthritis (dated by TCRdb to 2015 to 2018). As for the study more broadly: Some V beta antibody-stained T-cell populations were flow-sorted on a FACSAria II or Sony SH800 at nearly 100% purity, and sorted V beta1+ cells also underwent TCRB sequencing. To characterize clonality, the study used TCRB deep sequencing while asking whether somatic mutations are carried by expanded CD8+ T-cell clones in newly diagnosed, untreated rheumatoid arthritis. Median age was essentially the same in the patient group and the control group. TCRB deep sequencing was performed for some 65 rheumatoid arthritis patients and more than 15 healthy controls.

For CDR1 and CDR2, the germline V gene lists SGDLS and YYNGEE. Counted from cysteine to phenylalanine, this CDR3 has 16 amino acids. CDR3 DNA only is kept here, 48 bases in frame from base 1. Relative to germline, V is missing 0 bases and J is missing 5 bases, with 7 bases of the junction outside any gene match. The 15 to 20 healthy controls were blood donors whose buffy coats were used; they had a median age of around 59 years (range roughly 20-75), and roughly 50% were female. On an AutoMACS, CD4+ and CD8+ cells were isolated via positive magnetic bead selection, and their purity was verified by flow cytometry. Isolation of peripheral blood mononuclear cells was done through Ficoll-Paque PLUS density gradient separation. Nucleospin Tissue or Tissue XS kits were used to extract DNA from CD4-enriched, CD8-enriched or PBMC samples, and a Qubit 2.0 fluorometer was used for quantification. Here is what the overall study found, with its caveats: In about an eighth of the roughly 65 patients, more than 20% of CD8+ cells belonged to the largest CD8+ clone, while several identical CD8+ TCRB sequences were shared between blood and synovial fluid. Viral specificity could not be ruled out by absence from virus-specific databases, and the antigen targets of the expanded CD8+ clones remained unknown. CD8+ T-cell clonality did not differ significantly between rheumatoid arthritis patients and age-matched healthy controls. An increase of CD8+ clonality with age was seen in patients (Spearman r=0.49) but not in healthy controls. No adjustment for multiple comparisons was made for the slight TRBV07 underrepresentation in patients.

TCRB CDR3 sequencing used the immunoSEQ assay on genomic DNA. As for the authors' bioinformatics: Nothing other than productive TCRB rearrangements was included in the analyses. Clonality was calculated as a Shannon entropy-based productive clonality index, and a clone was defined by a unique TCRB CDR3 sequence. Repertoire overlap for a pair of samples was computed from each clone's template counts relative to total templates per sample. V-gene usage measured by flow cytometry correlated with TCRB sequencing V-gene usage, with a Spearman r of roughly 0.67. TCRdb re-hosts the immuneACCESS table, in-frame sequences only. Its copies lack some clones; in the studies checked, an unresolved V gene accounts for under half of them, and the cause for the rest is not known. V and J calls and clone size are copied from that table; D and trimming were computed from the DNA. This sample lists over 10,000 clones; around 86% were detected once. Of the sample, 11% to 15% is held by the ten largest clones.

In the case of this clone: It has no known antigen specificity. Base-call qualities are not available, and no considerably larger clone is one nucleotide away.

The sequence was collected from a woman aged 55-70 years in good health. The sequencing sample was made of CD8+ T cells sorted from blood. The rearranged segments are TRBV9 and TRBJ2-5, and 10 junctional nucleotides match TRBD2. The CDR3 protein is CASSVGSSGGSETQYF. The nucleotide sequence is given as TGTGCCAGCAGCGTAGGATCTAGCGGGGGCTCTGAGACCCAGTACTTC.